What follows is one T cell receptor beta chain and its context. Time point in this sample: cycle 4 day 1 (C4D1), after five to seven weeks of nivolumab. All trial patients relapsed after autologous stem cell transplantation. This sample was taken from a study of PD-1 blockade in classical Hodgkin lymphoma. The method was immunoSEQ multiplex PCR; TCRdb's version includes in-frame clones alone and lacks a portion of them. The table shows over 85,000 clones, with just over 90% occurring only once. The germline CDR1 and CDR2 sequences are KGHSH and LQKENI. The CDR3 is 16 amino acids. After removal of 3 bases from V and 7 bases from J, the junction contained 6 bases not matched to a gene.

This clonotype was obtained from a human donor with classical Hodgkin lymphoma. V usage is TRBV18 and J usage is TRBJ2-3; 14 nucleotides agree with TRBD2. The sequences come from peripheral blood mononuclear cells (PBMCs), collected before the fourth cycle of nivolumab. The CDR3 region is CASSPGTSGSSYTQYF. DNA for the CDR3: TGTGCCAGCTCACCCGGGACTAGCGGGAGCTCTTATACGCAGTATTTT.